This T cell receptor beta chain was identified during a study of glioma-infiltrating T cells. TCR alpha and beta CDR3 regions were amplified from RNA using iRepertoire nested multiplex PCR. For one-step reverse transcription and amplification, 100-400 ng of tissue mRNA or PBMC total RNA was used. Each CDR3 protein gets one entry after TCRdb re-called the multiplex PCR reads with MiXCR. The sample records more than 350,000 distinct CDR3 sequences, 41% being singletons. This clonotype was detected many times. What it binds is not known. Overall study findings and caveats: CDR3 overlap between tissue and blood was very small.

Deletions cut 7 bases from V and 2 bases from J, with 9 bases between. From germline, CDR1 is MNHEY and CDR2 SMNVEV (reference sequence). This CDR3 spans 13 amino acids. The receptor's source is a human donor with low-grade glioma or glioblastoma, undergoing nonglioma brain surgery, or in good health (not recorded which). The chain employs TRBV27 and TRBJ2-1; D possibly uses TRBD1 or TRBD2 (6 bases each). Sequencing was performed on glioma tissue, nonneoplastic brain tissue, or PBMCs (not recorded which). The CDR3 DNA follows: TGTGCCAGCACGGGGGCTGCCTACAATGAGCAGTTCTTC. Its translation: CASTGAAYNEQFF.